This paragraph covers one T cell receptor beta chain sequence. Its target is not known. Looked up from germline, CDR1 is SEHNR and CDR2 is FQNEAQ (reference sequence). This CDR3 has 14 residues. The V segment lost 5 bases and the J segment 6 bases; nucleotides outside the gene matches: 4. The data belong to a study of human versus mouse CDR3 diversity and MHC coevolution. For the study at large: The immunoSEQ assay reportedly detects one in 200,000 T cells. Valid reads per sample ranged from about 0.6 x 10^7 to 1.7 x 10^7.

Clones were read by immunoSEQ multiplex PCR, and TCRdb kept only the in-frame ones, dropping some. The sample carries tens of thousands of clones, 93% recorded once. Study-wide results and caveats: The lowest clonal inequality scores came from most of the three human donors. iCHAO1 estimated the human TCR beta repertoire at 1.5 million to 2 million clonotypes.

Sample: naive CD4+ T cells from blood. Subset specified: CD45RO-negative CD62L-positive naive CD4 T cells. V gene TRBV7-9 combines with J gene TRBJ1-4, with 9 nucleotides matching TRBD1. This TCR was recovered from a person between 25 and 70 years old in good health. The CDR3 sequence is CASSPRDRDEKLFF. The CDR3, as DNA: TGTGCCAGCAGCCCCCGGGACAGGGATGAAAAACTGTTTTTT.